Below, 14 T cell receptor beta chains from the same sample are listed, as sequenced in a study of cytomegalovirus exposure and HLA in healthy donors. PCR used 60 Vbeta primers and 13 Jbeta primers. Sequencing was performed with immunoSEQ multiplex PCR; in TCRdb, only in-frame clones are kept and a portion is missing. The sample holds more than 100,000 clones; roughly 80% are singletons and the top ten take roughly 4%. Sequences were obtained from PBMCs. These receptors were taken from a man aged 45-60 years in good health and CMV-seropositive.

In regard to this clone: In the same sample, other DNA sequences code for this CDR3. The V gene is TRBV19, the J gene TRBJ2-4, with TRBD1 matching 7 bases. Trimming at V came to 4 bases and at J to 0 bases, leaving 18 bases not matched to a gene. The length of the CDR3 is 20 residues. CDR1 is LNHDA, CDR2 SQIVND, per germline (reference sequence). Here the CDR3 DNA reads TGTGCCAGTAGTAACCGACAGGGCTGGTCGGAGGAAGGAGCCAAAAACATTCAGTACTTC. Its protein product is CASSNRQGWSEEGAKNIQYF.

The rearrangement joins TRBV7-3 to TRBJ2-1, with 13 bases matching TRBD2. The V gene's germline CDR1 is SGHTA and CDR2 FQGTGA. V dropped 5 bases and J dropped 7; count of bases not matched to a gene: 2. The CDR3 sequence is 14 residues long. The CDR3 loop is CASSTTSGGNEQFF. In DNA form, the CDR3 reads TGTGCCAGCAGCACGACTAGCGGGGGGAATGAGCAGTTCTTC. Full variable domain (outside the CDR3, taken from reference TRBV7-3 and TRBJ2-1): GAGVSQTPSNKVTEKGKYVELRCDPISGHTALYWYRQSLGQGPEFLIYFQGTGAADDSGLPNDRFFAVRPEGSVSTLKIQRTERGDSAVYLCASSTTSGGNEQFFGPGTRLTVL.

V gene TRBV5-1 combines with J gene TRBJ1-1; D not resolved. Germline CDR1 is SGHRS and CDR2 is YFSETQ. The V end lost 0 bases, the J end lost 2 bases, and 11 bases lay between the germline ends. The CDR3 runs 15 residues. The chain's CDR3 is CASSLVGPHNTEAFF. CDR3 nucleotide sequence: TGCGCCAGCAGCTTGGTTGGCCCTCATAACACTGAAGCTTTCTTT.

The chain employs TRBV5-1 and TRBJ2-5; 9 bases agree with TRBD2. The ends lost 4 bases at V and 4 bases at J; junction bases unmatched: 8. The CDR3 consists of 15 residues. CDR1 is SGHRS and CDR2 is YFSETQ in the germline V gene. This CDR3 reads CASSVDSGRRETQYF. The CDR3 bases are TGCGCCAGCAGCGTGGATAGCGGGAGAAGAGAGACCCAGTACTTC.

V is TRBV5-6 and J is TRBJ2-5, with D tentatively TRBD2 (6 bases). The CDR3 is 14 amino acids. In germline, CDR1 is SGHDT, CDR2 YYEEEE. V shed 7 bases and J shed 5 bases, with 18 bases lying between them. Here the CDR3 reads CASGGTGLGETQYF. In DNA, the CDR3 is TGTGCCAGCGGGGGGACGGGGTTAGGGGAGACCCAGTACTTC.

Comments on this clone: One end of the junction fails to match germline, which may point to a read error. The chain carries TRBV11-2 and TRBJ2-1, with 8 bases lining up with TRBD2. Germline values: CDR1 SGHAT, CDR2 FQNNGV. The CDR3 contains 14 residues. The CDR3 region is CASSLGSIGRAQIF. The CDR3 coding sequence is TGTGCCAGCAGCTTAGGTTCTATCGGGAGGGCCCAGATCTTC. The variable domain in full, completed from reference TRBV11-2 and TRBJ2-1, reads EAGVAQSPRYKIIEKRQSVAFWCNPISGHATLYWYQQILGQGPKLLIQFQNNGVVDDSQLPKDRFSAERLKGVDSTLKIQPAKLEDSAVYLCASSLGSIGRAQIFGPGTRLTVL.

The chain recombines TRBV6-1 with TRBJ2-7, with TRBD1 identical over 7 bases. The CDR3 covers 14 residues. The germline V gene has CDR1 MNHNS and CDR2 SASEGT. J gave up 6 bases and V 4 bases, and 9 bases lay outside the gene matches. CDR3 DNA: TGTGCCAGCAGTGTCCGTGGCAACAGGGGCGAGCAGTACTTC. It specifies CASSVRGNRGEQYF.

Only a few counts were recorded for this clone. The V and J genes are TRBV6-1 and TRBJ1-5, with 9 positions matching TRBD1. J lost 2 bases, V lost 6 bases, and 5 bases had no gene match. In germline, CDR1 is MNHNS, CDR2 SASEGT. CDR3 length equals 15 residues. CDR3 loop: CASRMGQGGNQPQHF. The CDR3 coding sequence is TGTGCCAGCAGGATGGGACAGGGTGGCAATCAGCCCCAGCATTTT.

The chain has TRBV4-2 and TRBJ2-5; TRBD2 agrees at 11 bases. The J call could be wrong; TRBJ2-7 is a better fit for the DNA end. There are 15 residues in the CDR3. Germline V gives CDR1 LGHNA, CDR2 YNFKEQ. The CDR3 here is CASSQATSGSYEQYF. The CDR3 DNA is TGTGCCAGCAGCCAAGCAACTAGCGGGAGCTACGAGCAGTACTTC.

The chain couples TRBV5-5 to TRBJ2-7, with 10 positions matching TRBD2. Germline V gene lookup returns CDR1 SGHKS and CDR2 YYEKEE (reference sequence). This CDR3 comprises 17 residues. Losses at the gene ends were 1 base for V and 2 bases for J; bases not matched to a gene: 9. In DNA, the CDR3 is TGTGCCAGCAGCTTGCACCCTAGCGGGAGTCGACCCTACGAGCAGTACTTC. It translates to CASSLHPSGSRPYEQYF.

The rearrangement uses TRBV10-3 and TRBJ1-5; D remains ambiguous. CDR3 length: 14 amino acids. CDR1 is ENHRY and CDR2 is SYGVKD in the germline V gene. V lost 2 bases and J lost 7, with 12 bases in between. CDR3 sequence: CAISETEVGQPQHF. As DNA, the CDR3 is TGTGCCATCAGTGAGACTGAGGTAGGCCAGCCCCAGCATTTT.

The CDR3 region is CASSETTSGRGDTQYF. The CDR3, as DNA: TGTGCCAGCAGTGAAACGACTAGCGGGAGAGGAGATACGCAGTATTTT. The rearrangement uses TRBV6-1 and TRBJ2-3; 12 bases agree with TRBD2. J was trimmed by 5 bases and V by 2 bases; bases with no gene match: 5. Germline CDR1 is MNHNS and CDR2 is SASEGT. The CDR3 is 16 amino acids.

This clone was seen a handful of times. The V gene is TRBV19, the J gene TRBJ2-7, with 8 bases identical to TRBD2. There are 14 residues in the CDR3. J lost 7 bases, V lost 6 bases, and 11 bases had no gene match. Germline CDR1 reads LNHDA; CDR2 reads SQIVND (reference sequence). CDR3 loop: CASSPQREMREQYF. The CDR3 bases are TGTGCCAGTAGCCCCCAGCGGGAGATGAGAGAGCAGTACTTC.

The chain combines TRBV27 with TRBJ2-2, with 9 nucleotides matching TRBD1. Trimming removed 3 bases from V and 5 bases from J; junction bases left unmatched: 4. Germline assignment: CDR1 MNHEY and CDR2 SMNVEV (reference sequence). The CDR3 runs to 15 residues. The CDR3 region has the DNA TGTGCCAGCAGTTTCTTGACAGGGGGGACCGGGGAGCTGTTTTTT. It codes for CASSFLTGGTGELFF.